Presented here are 27 T cell receptor beta chains from one specimen sequenced in a study of shared clonotypes between healthy human individuals. The repertoire was sequenced with immunoSEQ multiplex PCR; TCRdb's copy has only in-frame clones and lacks some. The table includes roughly 2.6 million clones, over 85% detected once. Sequenced sample: naive CD4+ T cells sorted from blood. Subset described: CD45RA+ positively selected. These receptors all come from a man between 18 and 29 years old in good health.

V usage is TRBV28 and J usage is TRBJ2-7; perhaps D is TRBD1 or TRBD2 (5 bases each). The V gene lost 5 bases and the J gene lost 11 bases, with 19 bases spanning the gap. CDR3 length equals 13 residues. Looked up from germline, CDR1 is MDHEN and CDR2 is SYDVKM. CDR3 sequence (DNA): TGTGCCAGCAGTCTCCGGGACCCCCTTAGGAAGTACTTC. It is translated as CASSLRDPLRKYF.

V and J are TRBV5-1 and TRBJ1-4; maybe TRBD1 (5 bases). The CDR3 spans 15 residues. The germline gives CDR1 SGHRS, CDR2 YFSETQ. V lost 3 bases to trimming and J lost 5 bases, with 14 bases between them. CDR3 loop: CASSSVPGSNEKLFF. CDR3 nucleotide sequence: TGCGCCAGCAGCTCTGTTCCAGGGTCCAATGAAAAACTGTTTTTT.

This chain joins TRBV7-8 and TRBJ2-1, with D unresolved. The germline gives CDR1 SGHVS, CDR2 FQNEAQ. CDR3 length equals 13 residues. Trimming took 5 bases from V and 7 from J, leaving 12 bases between them. CDR3 bases: TGTGCCAGCAGCCCCGTTAGCTCAAATGAGCAGTTCTTC. As protein: CASSPVSSNEQFF.

Only a few counts were recorded for this clone. Additional DNA sequences in this sample encode the identical CDR3. The chain links TRBV9 to TRBJ1-1; D not certain. Trimming stripped 0 bases from V and 0 bases from J, with 6 bases between. Germline values: CDR1 SGDLS, CDR2 YYNGEE. This CDR3 is 14 amino acids long. DNA of the CDR3: TGTGCCAGCAGCGTAGCGGGGTTGAACACTGAAGCTTTCTTT. Translation gives CASSVAGLNTEAFF. Full variable domain (rest looked up from reference TRBV9 and TRBJ1-1): DSGVTQTPKHLITATGQRVTLRCSPRSGDLSVYWYQQSLDQGLQFLIQYYNGEERAKGNILERFSAQQFPDLHSELNLSSLELGDSALYFCASSVAGLNTEAFFGQGTRLTVV.

The sample holds a few counts of this clone. CDR3 bases: TGTGCCAGCAGCTTAGACCACTATCAGCCCCAGCATTTT. As protein: CASSLDHYQPQHF. This chain joins TRBV7-2 and TRBJ1-5; D gene uncertain. The CDR3 has 13 amino acids. Per the germline V gene, CDR1 is SGHTA and CDR2 is FQGNSA. V dropped 1 base and J dropped 5 bases, with 6 bases sitting between them. The entire variable domain, with the rest obtained from reference TRBV7-2 and TRBJ1-5, is as follows: GAGVSQSPSNKVTEKGKDVELRCDPISGHTALYWYRQSLGQGLEFLIYFQGNSAPDKSGLPSDRFSAERTGGSVSTLTIQRTQQEDSAVYLCASSLDHYQPQHFGDGTRLSIL.

The rearrangement joins TRBV29-1 to TRBJ1-2; 7 bases fit TRBD1. CDR3 size: 18 residues. The V gene's germline CDR1 is SQVTM and CDR2 ANQGSEA. J was trimmed by 4 bases and V by 3 bases; bases with no gene match: 20. The CDR3 nucleotides are TGCAGCGTTGATGGGTCCCTCTCAGGGGGACAGACATTCTATGGCTACACCTTC. It specifies CSVDGSLSGGQTFYGYTF.

The chain uses TRBV19 and TRBJ2-3, with TRBD2 identical over 11 bases. Trimming at V came to 10 bases and at J to 1 base, leaving 1 base not matched to a gene. The germline V gene encodes CDR1 LNHDA and CDR2 SQIVND (reference sequence). This CDR3 comprises 13 residues. The CDR3 sequence is CATGLAGTDTQYF. Written as DNA, the CDR3 is TGTGCCACGGGACTAGCGGGCACAGATACGCAGTATTTT.

The gene calls are TRBV27 and TRBJ1-1; no reliable D call. CDR1 and CDR2 from the germline V gene are MNHEY and SMNVEV (reference sequence). Deletions cut 4 bases from V and 4 bases from J, with 10 bases between. This CDR3 is built from 13 residues. The CDR3, as DNA: TGTGCCAGCAGTTCCTACCACGGCACTGAAGCTTTCTTT. Protein sequence: CASSSYHGTEAFF.

A note on this clone: Different DNA sequences within this sample yield the same CDR3. This chain links TRBV27 with TRBJ1-5, with D possibly TRBD1 on 6 matching bases. V was clipped by 6 bases and J by 4 bases, with 10 bases between them. The CDR3 spans 13 residues. Germline CDR1 MNHEY, CDR2 SMNVEV (reference sequence). CDR3 sequence reads: CASSPTGNQPQHF. CDR3 coding DNA: TGTGCCAGCAGCCCAACAGGGAATCAGCCCCAGCATTTT.

This clone was seen once. This chain connects TRBV9 to TRBJ2-5, with D maybe TRBD1 (6 bases). The V gene lost 0 bases and the J gene lost 4 bases, with 7 bases spanning the gap. Germline V gene lookup returns CDR1 SGDLS and CDR2 YYNGEE. The CDR3 sequence is 13 residues long. CDR3 sequence (DNA): TGTGCCAGCAGCGTAGGGACAGCAGAGACCCAGTACTTC. Its protein product is CASSVGTAETQYF.

The genes are TRBV30 and TRBJ2-3; 9 nucleotides align to TRBD2. The CDR3 sequence is 16 residues long. V was pared by 3 bases and J by 3 bases, with 10 bases of the junction left unmatched. Germline assignment: CDR1 GTSNPN and CDR2 SVGIG (reference sequence). Here the CDR3 reads CAWRLGAGGPTDTQYF. As DNA, the CDR3 is TGTGCCTGGAGACTCGGGGCGGGGGGGCCGACAGATACGCAGTATTTT.

This chain joins TRBV5-6 and TRBJ1-3; 8 bases line up with TRBD1. Trimming removed 3 bases from V and 2 bases from J; junction bases left unmatched: 1. The CDR3 totals 14 residues. The germline V gene has CDR1 SGHDT and CDR2 YYEEEE. CDR3 nucleotides: TGTGCCAGCAGCTCGACAGGGGCTGGAAACACCATATATTTT. It is translated as CASSSTGAGNTIYF.

This rearrangement joins TRBV5-1 to TRBJ1-6; 8 bases are shared with TRBD1. V dropped 4 bases and J dropped 7; count of bases not matched to a gene: 7. Germline lookup yields CDR1 SGHRS and CDR2 YFSETQ. This CDR3 contains 15 residues. CDR3 coding DNA: TGCGCCAGCAGCCCCCGGACAGGGTCGAATTCACCCCTCCACTTT. Its protein is CASSPRTGSNSPLHF. Looking up the rest from reference TRBV5-1 and TRBJ1-6 gives the full variable domain: KAGVTQTPRYLIKTRGQQVTLSCSPISGHRSVSWYQQTPGQGLQFLFEYFSETQRNKGNFPGRFSGRQFSNSRSEMNVSTLELGDSALYLCASSPRTGSNSPLHFGNGTRLTVT.

As regards this clone: The identical CDR3 is also encoded by other nucleotide sequences in the sample. The rearrangement uses TRBV11-2 and TRBJ2-3; 8 bases align to TRBD2. This CDR3 is 15 amino acids long. V was clipped by 5 bases and J by 0 bases; unmatched bases: 4. The germline V gene has CDR1 SGHAT and CDR2 FQNNGV. The CDR3 DNA follows: TGTGCCAGCAGCCTAGCGGGTACTAGCACAGATACGCAGTATTTT. It encodes CASSLAGTSTDTQYF.

The chain couples TRBV27 to TRBJ1-1; D not resolved. V lost 2 bases and J 0 bases, leaving 10 bases between the germline ends. This CDR3 is 15 amino acids long. Germline CDR1 MNHEY, CDR2 SMNVEV (reference sequence). The CDR3 sequence: CASSLGRVMNTEAFF. The CDR3 coding sequence is TGTGCCAGCAGTTTAGGAAGGGTGATGAACACTGAAGCTTTCTTT.

J is TRBJ1-5 and V is TRBV28; no clear D. The germline gives CDR1 MDHEN, CDR2 SYDVKM. CDR3 length: 18 amino acids. The V end was cut by 5 bases, the J end by 1 base, with 21 bases between. The CDR3 DNA reads as TGTGCCAGCAGTGCCCCTCCCCTTAGATTCTTAAGCAATCAGCCCCAGCATTTT. It yields the protein CASSAPPLRFLSNQPQHF.

The chain has TRBV28 and TRBJ1-3; D is uncertain. CDR1 MDHEN and CDR2 SYDVKM come from the germline V gene. Trimming removed 1 base from V and 12 bases from J, with 13 bases in between. CDR3 size: 13 residues. CDR3 residues: CASSLSFRADIYF. CDR3 DNA: TGTGCCAGCAGTTTATCCTTCCGCGCAGACATATATTTT.

This chain connects TRBV18 to TRBJ1-1, with a weak D call TRBD1 (6 bases). The germline V gene encodes CDR1 KGHSH and CDR2 LQKENI. This CDR3 is 14 amino acids long. Trimming took 2 bases from V and 1 from J, leaving 8 bases between them. The CDR3 DNA sequence: TGTGCCAGCTCACCAGTGGGACAGAACACTGAAGCTTTCTTT. This codes for CASSPVGQNTEAFF.

V and J are TRBV5-1 and TRBJ2-7; unclear D gene. This CDR3 contains 15 residues. CDR1 SGHRS and CDR2 YFSETQ come from the germline V gene. V lost 2 bases and J 0 bases, leaving 12 bases between the germline ends. In DNA, the CDR3 is TGCGCCAGCAGCTTCAGTACCTCCTTCTCCTACGAGCAGTACTTC. Translated, it gives CASSFSTSFSYEQYF. Using reference TRBV5-1 and TRBJ2-7 for the parts outside the CDR3, the full variable domain is KAGVTQTPRYLIKTRGQQVTLSCSPISGHRSVSWYQQTPGQGLQFLFEYFSETQRNKGNFPGRFSGRQFSNSRSEMNVSTLELGDSALYLCASSFSTSFSYEQYFGPGTRLTVT.

V is TRBV18 and J is TRBJ2-7; D is undetermined. Trimming shortened V by 3 bases and J by 2 bases, and 11 bases separated the two germline ends. The CDR3 sequence is 14 residues long. The germline CDR1 and CDR2 sequences are KGHSH and LQKENI. The CDR3 DNA reads as TGTGCCAGCTCACCCCAAACAGCCGCCTACGAGCAGTACTTC. It specifies CASSPQTAAYEQYF.

V gene TRBV21-1 combines with J gene TRBJ1-2; the table's D call TRBD1 went unverified against the DNA. TRBV21-1 is a known pseudogene. The CDR3 is 12 amino acids. The DNA for the CDR3 is TGTGCCAGCGGGGGCCGAGACTATGGCTACACCTTC. Its protein is CASGGRDYGYTF.

J is TRBJ1-4 and V is TRBV28; tentatively, D is TRBD1 (5 bases). The CDR3 loop spans 16 amino acids. Trimming took 5 bases from V and 0 from J, leaving 13 bases between them. CDR1 and CDR2 from the germline V gene are MDHEN and SYDVKM. CDR3 sequence reads: CASSLFGTSTNEKLFF. In nucleotides, the CDR3 is TGTGCCAGCAGTCTTTTCGGGACGTCAACTAATGAAAAACTGTTTTTT.

The rearrangement links TRBV5-1 to TRBJ2-1; D not resolved. The germline gives CDR1 SGHRS, CDR2 YFSETQ. The CDR3 loop spans 14 amino acids. V lost 0 bases and J lost 7, with 11 bases in between. The CDR3 nucleotides read TGCGCCAGCAGCTTGGCGGGTAGCCAAAATGAGCAGTTCTTC. Protein: CASSLAGSQNEQFF.

The chain uses TRBV29-1 and TRBJ2-3, with 8 nucleotides matching TRBD2. This CDR3 region has 13 residues. Germline V gene data show CDR1 as SQVTM and CDR2 as ANQGSEA. J lost 0 bases, V lost 7 bases, and 3 bases had no gene match. CDR3 loop: CSGGGSSTDTQYF. CDR3 nucleotides: TGCAGCGGCGGGGGGTCTAGCACAGATACGCAGTATTTT.

A word on this clone: The sample carries other DNA sequences with the same CDR3. The V and J genes are TRBV6-1 and TRBJ1-1; D remains unclear. The CDR3 runs to 13 residues. V gave up 6 bases and J gave up 1 base, with 9 bases separating them. Per the germline V gene, CDR1 is MNHNS and CDR2 is SASEGT. The chain's CDR3 is CASSRTANTEAFF. The CDR3 coding sequence is TGTGCCAGCAGCAGGACCGCGAACACTGAAGCTTTCTTT.

The rearrangement links TRBV10-3 to TRBJ2-1; TRBD2 matches at 13 bases. The CDR3 extends over 16 amino acids. The V and J ends lost 5 bases and 5 bases, in that order; junction bases with no gene match: 6. Germline lookup yields CDR1 ENHRY and CDR2 SYGVKD. In DNA form, the CDR3 reads TGTGCCATCAGTCCGGGACTAGCGGGGACCAACAATGAGCAGTTCTTC. Its translation: CAISPGLAGTNNEQFF.

This clone was counted only a few times. The V gene is TRBV19, the J gene TRBJ2-7; a possible D gene is TRBD2 (5 bases). The V end was cut by 5 bases, the J end by 1 base, with 12 bases between. The CDR3 is 14 amino acids. CDR1 LNHDA and CDR2 SQIVND come from the germline V gene (reference sequence). Here the CDR3 DNA reads TGTGCCAGTAGTCCCCAGCGGACTTCCTACGAGCAGTACTTC. Translating gives CASSPQRTSYEQYF. Drawing the rest from reference TRBV19 and TRBJ2-7, the complete variable domain is DGGITQSPKYLFRKEGQNVTLSCEQNLNHDAMYWYRQDPGQGLRLIYYSQIVNDFQKGDIAEGYSVSREKKESFPLTVTSAQKNPTAFYLCASSPQRTSYEQYFGPGTRLTVT.